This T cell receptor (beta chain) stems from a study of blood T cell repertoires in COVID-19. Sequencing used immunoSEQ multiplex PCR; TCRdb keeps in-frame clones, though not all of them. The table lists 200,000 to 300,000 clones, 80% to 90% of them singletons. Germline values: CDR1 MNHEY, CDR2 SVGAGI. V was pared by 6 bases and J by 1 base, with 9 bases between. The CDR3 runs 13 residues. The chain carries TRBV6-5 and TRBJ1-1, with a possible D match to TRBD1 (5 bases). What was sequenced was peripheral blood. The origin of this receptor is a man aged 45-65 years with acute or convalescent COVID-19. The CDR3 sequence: CASRQTENTEAFF. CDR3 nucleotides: TGTGCCAGCAGACAGACAGAGAACACTGAAGCTTTCTTT.